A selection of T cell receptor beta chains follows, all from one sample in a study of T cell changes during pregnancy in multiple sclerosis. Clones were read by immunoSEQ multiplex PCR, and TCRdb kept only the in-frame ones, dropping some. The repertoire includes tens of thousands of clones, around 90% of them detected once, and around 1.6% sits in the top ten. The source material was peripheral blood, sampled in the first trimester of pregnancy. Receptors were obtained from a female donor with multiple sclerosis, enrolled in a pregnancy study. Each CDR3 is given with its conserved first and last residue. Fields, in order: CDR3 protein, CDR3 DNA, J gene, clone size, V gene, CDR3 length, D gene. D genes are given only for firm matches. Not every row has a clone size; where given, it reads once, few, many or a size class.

CASTRRQAKSNQPQHF | TGTGCCAGTACTCGAAGGCAGGCGAAGAGCAATCAGCCCCAGCATTTT | TRBJ1-5 | few | TRBV19 | 16 | -
CASSLRLAKGNEQYF | TGTGCCAGCAGCCTAAGACTAGCCAAAGGGAACGAGCAGTACTTC | TRBJ2-7 | - | TRBV7-2 | 15 | TRBD2
CAWSAGGTADSF | TGTGCCTGGAGCGCAGGGGGCACGGCCGACAGCTTC | TRBJ1-2 | - | TRBV30 | 12 | TRBD1
CASSTGASGNTIYF | TGTGCCAGCAGCACAGGGGCCTCTGGAAACACCATATATTTT | TRBJ1-3 | once | TRBV7-9 | 14 | TRBD1
CASSLGTWTGNEQFF | TGTGCCAGCAGCTTAGGGACCTGGACAGGGAATGAGCAGTTCTTC | TRBJ2-1 | - | TRBV7-9 | 15 | TRBD1
CASSELFSSYEQYF | TGTGCCAGCAGCGAACTTTTTAGCTCCTACGAGCAGTACTTC | TRBJ2-7 | - | TRBV28 | 14 | -
CASGLGLADYNEQFF | TGTGCTAGTGGTTTGGGACTAGCGGATTACAATGAGCAGTTCTTC | TRBJ2-1 | once | TRBV12-5 | 15 | TRBD2
CASSKLAGGNNEQFF | TGTGCCAGCAGCAAGCTAGCGGGAGGCAATAATGAGCAGTTCTTC | TRBJ2-1 | - | TRBV5-6 | 15 | TRBD2
CASSLGGRGDEQFF | TGCGCCAGCAGCCTGGGAGGCAGGGGCGATGAGCAGTTCTTC | TRBJ2-1 | - | TRBV5-1 | 14 | -
CASSLQGENSPLHF | TGCGCCAGCAGCTTACAGGGGGAGAATTCACCCCTCCACTTT | TRBJ1-6 | - | TRBV5-1 | 14 | TRBD1
CASSTQGFTEAFF | TGCGCCAGCAGCACCCAGGGTTTCACTGAAGCTTTCTTT | TRBJ1-1 | - | TRBV5-1 | 13 | -
CASSPGQGAGNTIYF | TGTGCCAGCTCACCGGGACAGGGAGCAGGAAACACCATATATTTT | TRBJ1-3 | - | TRBV18 | 15 | TRBD1
CASSPWAGTYEQYF | TGTGCCAGCAGCCCCTGGGCGGGAACCTACGAGCAGTACTTC | TRBJ2-7 | - | TRBV9 | 14 | -
CASSALVDRVDQPQHF | TGCGCCAGCAGCGCCCTGGTGGACAGGGTAGATCAGCCCCAGCATTTT | TRBJ1-5 | - | TRBV10-2 | 16 | TRBD1
CASIQRIGQGAYEQFF | TGTGCCAGCATCCAACGCATCGGACAGGGGGCCTATGAGCAGTTCTTC | TRBJ2-1 | - | TRBV28 | 16 | TRBD1
CASSPSQGVDQPQHF | TGTGCCAGCTCACCAAGTCAGGGGGTTGATCAGCCCCAGCATTTT | TRBJ1-5 | - | TRBV18 | 15 | TRBD1
CASSPGLAVTTDTQYF | TGCGCCAGCAGCCCGGGACTAGCGGTCACAACAGATACGCAGTATTTT | TRBJ2-3 | - | TRBV5-1 | 16 | TRBD2
CAWGGSRGSYNEQFF | TGTGCCTGGGGGGGTAGCCGGGGGTCCTACAATGAGCAGTTCTTC | TRBJ2-1 | - | TRBV30 | 15 | -
CASSFGTVGGELFF | TGTGCCAGCAGCTTCGGGACTGTCGGCGGGGAGCTGTTTTTT | TRBJ2-2 | - | TRBV5-4 | 14 | -
CASSLYRQLYEQYF | TGTGCCAGCAGCCTCTACAGGCAACTCTACGAGCAGTACTTC | TRBJ2-7 | - | TRBV11-2 | 14 | -
CASSVTGNNEKLFF | TGTGCCAGCAGTGTGACTGGAAATAATGAAAAACTGTTTTTT | TRBJ1-4 | - | TRBV2 | 14 | -
CASSLSTDTQYF | TGTGCCAGCAGCCTAAGCACAGATACGCAGTATTTT | TRBJ2-3 | - | TRBV5-4 | 12 | -
CSVAPGSRYEQYF | TGCAGCGTTGCCCCAGGCTCTCGCTACGAGCAGTACTTC | TRBJ2-7 | - | TRBV29-1 | 13 | -
CASSQAVLAGVTDTQYF | TGTGCCAGCAGCCAGGCGGTGCTAGCGGGGGTCACAGATACGCAGTATTTT | TRBJ2-3 | few | TRBV4-2 | 17 | TRBD2
CASSSGGRDTEAFF | TGCGCCAGCAGCTCGGGAGGTAGGGACACTGAAGCTTTCTTT | TRBJ1-1 | - | TRBV5-1 | 14 | -
CASSPDRGLEKLFF | TGTGCCAGCAGCCCGGACAGGGGGCTTGAAAAACTGTTTTTT | TRBJ1-4 | - | TRBV4-2 | 14 | TRBD1
CSVSPPFRVDYGYTF | TGCAGCGTTTCGCCACCGTTCAGGGTGGACTATGGCTACACCTTC | TRBJ1-2 | once | TRBV29-1 | 15 | -
CSVTTGNNQPQHF | TGCAGCGTCACGACAGGGAATAATCAGCCCCAGCATTTT | TRBJ1-5 | - | TRBV29-1 | 13 | TRBD1
CASSLSYADATNEKLFF | TGTGCCAGCTCACTATCGTACGCGGATGCAACTAATGAAAAACTGTTTTTT | TRBJ1-4 | - | TRBV18 | 17 | -
CASSVAGEDEQFF | TGTGCCAGCAGCGTCGCAGGGGAAGATGAGCAGTTCTTC | TRBJ2-1 | - | TRBV9 | 13 | -
CASSLASGSTDTQYF | TGCGCCAGCAGCTTGGCCAGCGGGAGCACAGATACGCAGTATTTT | TRBJ2-3 | - | TRBV5-1 | 15 | -
CASSYRGRVGTEAFF | TGTGCCAGCAGTTACCGGGGGAGGGTTGGCACTGAAGCTTTCTTT | TRBJ1-1 | large | TRBV6-5 | 15 | -
CASHLGGGDQPQHF | TGTGCCAGCCACCTAGGGGGGGGCGATCAGCCCCAGCATTTT | TRBJ1-5 | few | TRBV2 | 14 | -
CASSLGWDYGYTF | TGTGCCAGCAGTCTGGGCTGGGACTATGGCTACACCTTC | TRBJ1-2 | - | TRBV6-1 | 13 | -
CASSRDRALGEQYF | TGTGCCAGTTCGCGGGACAGGGCCTTAGGCGAGCAGTACTTC | TRBJ2-7 | - | TRBV19 | 14 | TRBD1
CASSLTGPRGGNTEAFF | TGCGCCAGCAGCCTGACGGGACCAAGGGGAGGAAACACTGAAGCTTTCTTT | TRBJ1-1 | - | TRBV5-1 | 17 | -
CASSPSSNWNTGELFF | TGTGCCAGCAGTCCCTCCTCCAACTGGAACACCGGGGAGCTGTTTTTT | TRBJ2-2 | - | TRBV6-6 | 16 | -
CASSEAGLNTEAFF | TGTGCCAGCAGTGAAGCGGGCTTGAACACTGAAGCTTTCTTT | TRBJ1-1 | - | TRBV6-1 | 14 | -
CASSSGQGLGSNQPQHF | TGTGCCAGCAGCTCGGGACAGGGGTTGGGGAGCAATCAGCCCCAGCATTTT | TRBJ1-5 | - | TRBV28 | 17 | TRBD1
CASSLWASGNNYEQYF | TGTGCCAGCAGTTTATGGGCATCAGGGAATAACTACGAGCAGTACTTC | TRBJ2-7 | - | TRBV28 | 16 | -
CASSPGTGHGNTIYF | TGTGCCAGCAGCCCTGGGACAGGGCATGGAAACACCATATATTTT | TRBJ1-3 | - | TRBV7-9 | 15 | TRBD1
CASSLLGTGGYTEAFF | TGTGCCAGCAGCTTGCTTGGGACAGGGGGTTACACTGAAGCTTTCTTT | TRBJ1-1 | few | TRBV5-4 | 16 | TRBD1
CASNIGGGETQYF | TGTGCCTCGAATATTGGGGGGGGCGAGACCCAGTACTTC | TRBJ2-5 | once | TRBV30 | 13 | -
CASTLPRTGDNEQFF | TGCGCCAGCACCTTACCCCGGACAGGTGATAATGAGCAGTTCTTC | TRBJ2-1 | - | TRBV23-1 | 15 | TRBD1
CASSEWDIGQGSDTQYF | TGTGCCAGCAGTGAATGGGATATAGGACAGGGTTCCGATACGCAGTATTTT | TRBJ2-3 | - | TRBV25-1 | 17 | TRBD1
CAWSVLAGRGYTF | TGTGCCTGGAGTGTACTGGCAGGTCGCGGCTACACCTTC | TRBJ1-2 | - | TRBV30 | 13 | -
CASSPPTGPNEQFF | TGTGCCAGCAGTCCCCCGACAGGGCCCAATGAGCAGTTCTTC | TRBJ2-1 | - | TRBV28 | 14 | TRBD1
CASSSGTGGWQFF | TGTGCCAGCAGTTCCGGGACAGGGGGATGGCAGTTCTTC | TRBJ2-1 | - | TRBV28 | 13 | TRBD1
CASSQDSRGNTIYF | TGTGCCAGCAGCCAAGATAGTCGGGGAAACACCATATATTTT | TRBJ1-3 | - | TRBV14 | 14 | -
CASSYPGLEETQYF | TGCGCCAGCAGCTATCCGGGACTAGAAGAGACCCAGTACTTC | TRBJ2-5 | - | TRBV5-1 | 14 | TRBD2
CASSYVPGQGGYGYTF | TGTGCCAGCAGTTACGTTCCGGGACAGGGGGGATATGGCTACACCTTC | TRBJ1-2 | - | TRBV6-5 | 16 | TRBD1
CASSHSGAPYEQYF | TGTGCCAGCAGCCATAGCGGTGCCCCCTACGAGCAGTACTTC | TRBJ2-7 | - | TRBV5-4 | 14 | -
CSVVGGRALNEQFF | TGCAGCGTTGTTGGCGGGAGGGCCCTCAATGAGCAGTTCTTC | TRBJ2-1 | - | TRBV29-1 | 14 | TRBD2
CASSSQGMGNQPQHF | TGTGCCAGCAGCTCCCAGGGTATGGGCAATCAGCCCCAGCATTTT | TRBJ1-5 | - | TRBV7-2 | 15 | -
CASSLGLAYTGELFF | TGTGCCAGCAGTTTAGGGCTAGCGTACACCGGGGAGCTGTTTTTT | TRBJ2-2 | - | TRBV27 | 15 | -
CASSATENTEAFF | TGTGCCAGCAGCGCCACAGAGAACACTGAAGCTTTCTTT | TRBJ1-1 | - | TRBV11-1 | 13 | -
CASTHWATPGLAGENEQYF | TGTGCCAGCACACATTGGGCAACACCGGGACTAGCGGGAGAGAACGAGCAGTACTTC | TRBJ2-7 | few | TRBV21-1 | 19 | -